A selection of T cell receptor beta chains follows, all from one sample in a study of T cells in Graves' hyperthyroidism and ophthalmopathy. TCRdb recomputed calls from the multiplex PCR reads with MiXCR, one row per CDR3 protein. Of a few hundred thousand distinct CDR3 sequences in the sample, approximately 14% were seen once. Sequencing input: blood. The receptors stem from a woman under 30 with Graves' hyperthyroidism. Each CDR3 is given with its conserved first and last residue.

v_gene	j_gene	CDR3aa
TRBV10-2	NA	CASKASGTYEQFF
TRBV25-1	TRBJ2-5	CASSDPRVQETQYF
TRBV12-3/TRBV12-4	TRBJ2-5	CASSFGQGGRETQYF
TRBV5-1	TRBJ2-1	CASSLNQYNEQFF
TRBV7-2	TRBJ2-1	CASSLPSGGALGYEQFF
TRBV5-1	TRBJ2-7	CARRNPLVPPYEQYF
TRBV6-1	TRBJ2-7	CASSSSAGFEQYF
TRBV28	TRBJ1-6	CASRSGGGGDSPLHF
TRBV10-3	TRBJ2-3	CAIRRTGSTDTQYF
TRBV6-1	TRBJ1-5	CASGRDVSNQPQHF
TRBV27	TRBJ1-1	CASSFKQGGEAFF
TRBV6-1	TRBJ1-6	CASSLPTGVYNSPLHF
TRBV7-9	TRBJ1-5	CASSTAWAADSNQPQHF
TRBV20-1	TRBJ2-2	CSARTYTGELFF
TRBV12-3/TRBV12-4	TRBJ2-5	CASSSSGRKVATQYF
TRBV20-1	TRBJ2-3	CSASGADTQYF
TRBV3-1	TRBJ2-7	CASRAQGAHEQYF
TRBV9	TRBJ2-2	CASSVGQGGATGELFF
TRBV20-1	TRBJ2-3	CSAVGLAGDIDTQYF
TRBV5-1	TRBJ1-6	CASSPDGGVSPLHF
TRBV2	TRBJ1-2	CASRMDFRYGYTF
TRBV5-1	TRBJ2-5	CASSDSWPPLETQYF
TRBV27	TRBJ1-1	CASSPHRAGEAFF
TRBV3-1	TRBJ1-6	CASSQKSPRGRSSYNSPLHF
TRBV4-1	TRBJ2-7	CASSQDEGTGRYEQYF
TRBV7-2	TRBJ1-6	CASSLRGAGRYNSPLHF
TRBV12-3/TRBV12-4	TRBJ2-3	CASSITGGAGGDTQYF
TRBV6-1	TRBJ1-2	CASSELGAGALASYTF
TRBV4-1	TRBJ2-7	CASSHRQWFYEQYF
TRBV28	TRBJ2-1	CASSKTGNYNEQFF
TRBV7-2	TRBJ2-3	CASSLEFGLTDTQYF
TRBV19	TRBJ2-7	CASSIGDSTYEQYF
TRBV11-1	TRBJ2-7	CASSQDSSYEQYF